This TCR beta chain was observed in a study of cytomegalovirus exposure and HLA in healthy donors. Findings of the study overall: Some TCR beta chains (about 170 of them) were listed as cytomegalovirus-associated.

For this clone: The antigen remains unidentified.

Generated by immunoSEQ multiplex PCR, the TCRdb table keeps only in-frame clones and is missing some. The top ten clones hold 0.65% to 0.85% of a sample with 250,000 to 350,000 clones, roughly 88% of them seen once. The CDR3 contains 16 residues. Germline CDR1 is GTSNPN and CDR2 is SVGIG (reference sequence). The trim removed 0 bases at V and 0 bases at J, leaving 6 bases unmatched. This chain links TRBV30 with TRBJ2-3, with 7 positions matching TRBD2. The sequence was collected from a woman between 18 and 29 years old in good health and CMV-seronegative. The sample was PBMCs. DNA for the CDR3: TGTGCCTGGAGTGTAGGCGGGGGAACGAGCACAGATACGCAGTATTTT. This encodes CAWSVGGGTSTDTQYF.